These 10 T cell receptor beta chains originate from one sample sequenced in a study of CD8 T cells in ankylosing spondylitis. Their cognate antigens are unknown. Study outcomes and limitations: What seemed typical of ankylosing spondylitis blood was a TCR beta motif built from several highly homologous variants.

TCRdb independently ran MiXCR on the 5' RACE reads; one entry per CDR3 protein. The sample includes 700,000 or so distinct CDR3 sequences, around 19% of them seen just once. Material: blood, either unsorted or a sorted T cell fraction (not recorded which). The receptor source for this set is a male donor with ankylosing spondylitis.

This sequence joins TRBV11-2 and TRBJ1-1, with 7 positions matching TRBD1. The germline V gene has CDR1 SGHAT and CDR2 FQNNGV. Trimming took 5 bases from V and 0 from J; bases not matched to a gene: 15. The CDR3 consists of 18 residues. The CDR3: CASSPRDSGGNMNTEAFF. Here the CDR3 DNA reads TGTGCCAGCAGCCCACGGGACAGTGGGGGGAACATGAACACTGAAGCTTTCTTT.

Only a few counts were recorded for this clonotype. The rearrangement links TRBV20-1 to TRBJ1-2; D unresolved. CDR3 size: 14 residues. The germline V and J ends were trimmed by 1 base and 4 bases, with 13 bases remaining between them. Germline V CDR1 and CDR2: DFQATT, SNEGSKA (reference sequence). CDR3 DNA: TGCAGTGCTAGAGTGGACCTAACCAGCTATGGCTACACCTTC. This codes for CSARVDLTSYGYTF.

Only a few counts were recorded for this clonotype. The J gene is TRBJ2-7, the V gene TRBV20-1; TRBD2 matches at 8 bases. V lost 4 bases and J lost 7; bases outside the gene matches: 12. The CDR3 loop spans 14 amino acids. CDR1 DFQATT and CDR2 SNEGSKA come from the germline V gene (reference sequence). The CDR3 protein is CSANGGRGGFEQYF. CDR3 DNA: TGCAGTGCTAATGGGGGTCGGGGGGGTTTTGAGCAGTACTTC.

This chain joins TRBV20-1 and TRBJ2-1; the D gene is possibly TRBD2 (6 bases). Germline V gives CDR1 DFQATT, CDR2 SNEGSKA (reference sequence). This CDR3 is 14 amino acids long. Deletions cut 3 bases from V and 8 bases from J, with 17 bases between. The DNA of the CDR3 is TGCAGTGCTAGTATCCCGGGAGCTTCTGATGAGCAGTTCTTC. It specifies CSASIPGASDEQFF.

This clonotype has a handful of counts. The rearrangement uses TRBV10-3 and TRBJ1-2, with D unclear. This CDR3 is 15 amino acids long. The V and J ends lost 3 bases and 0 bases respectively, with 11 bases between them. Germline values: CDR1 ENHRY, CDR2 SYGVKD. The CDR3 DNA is TGTGCCATCAGTGATCCGGGAGAAGCTAACTATGGCTACACCTTC. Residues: CAISDPGEANYGYTF.

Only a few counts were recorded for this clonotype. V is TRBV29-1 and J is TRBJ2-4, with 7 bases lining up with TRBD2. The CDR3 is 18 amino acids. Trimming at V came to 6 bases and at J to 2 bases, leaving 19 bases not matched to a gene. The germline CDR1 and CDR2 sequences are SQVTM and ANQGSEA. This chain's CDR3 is CSVLPRGGSGGTKNIQYF. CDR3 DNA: TGCAGCGTCTTACCGCGGGGCGGGAGTGGCGGGACCAAAAACATTCAGTACTTC.

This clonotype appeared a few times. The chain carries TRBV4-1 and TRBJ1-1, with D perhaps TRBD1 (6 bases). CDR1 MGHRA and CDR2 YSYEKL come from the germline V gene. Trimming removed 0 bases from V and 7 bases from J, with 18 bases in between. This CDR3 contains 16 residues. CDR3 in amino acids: CASSQDGVRGGDEAFF. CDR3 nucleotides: TGCGCCAGCAGCCAAGATGGCGTCAGGGGAGGGGATGAAGCTTTCTTT.

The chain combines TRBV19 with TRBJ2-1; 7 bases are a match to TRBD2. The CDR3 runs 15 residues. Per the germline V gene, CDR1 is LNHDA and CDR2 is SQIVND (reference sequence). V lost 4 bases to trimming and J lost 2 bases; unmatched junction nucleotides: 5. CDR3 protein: CASSNGGRAYNEQFF. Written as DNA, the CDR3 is TGTGCCAGTAGTAACGGCGGGAGAGCCTACAATGAGCAGTTCTTC.

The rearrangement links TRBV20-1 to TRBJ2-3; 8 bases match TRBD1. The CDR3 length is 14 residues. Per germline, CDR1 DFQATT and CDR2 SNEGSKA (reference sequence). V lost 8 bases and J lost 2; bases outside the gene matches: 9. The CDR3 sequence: CSPTRTGPTDTQYF. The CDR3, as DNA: TGCAGTCCCACCCGGACAGGGCCCACAGATACGCAGTATTTT.

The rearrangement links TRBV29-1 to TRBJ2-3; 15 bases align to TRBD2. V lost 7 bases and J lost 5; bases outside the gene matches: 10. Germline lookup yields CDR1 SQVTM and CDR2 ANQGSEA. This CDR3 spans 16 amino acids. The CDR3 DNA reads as TGCAGCGGAGGGACTAGCGGGAGGCCCTTCAAAGATACGCAGTATTTT. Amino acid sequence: CSGGTSGRPFKDTQYF.